This is a list of T cell receptor beta chains from one sample in a study of read filtering for tumor transcriptome and immune sequencing. TCRdb redid the calling of the reads with MiXCR, one entry per CDR3 protein. The table records more than 30,000 distinct CDR3 sequences, less than 20% of them present only once. The sequencing input was a population of CD138-negative cells sorted from bone marrow. These receptors all stem from a donor aged 40 or older with multiple myeloma. The CDR3 runs from the conserved cysteine through the conserved F or W. A D gene is named only where the DNA matches it firmly. Size is omitted from some rows. Given values are once, few, many or a class for expanded clones.

j_gene | d_gene | abundance | v_gene | CDR3nt | CDR3aa
TRBJ2-1 | . | . | TRBV28 | TGTGCCAGCAGTTTACCGGGAAATGGAGACAATGAGCAGTTCTTC | CASSLPGNGDNEQFF
TRBJ2-1 | TRBD2 | medium-sized | TRBV23-1 | TGCGCCAGCAGTCAAAGGACTAGCGGGGAGTCCTACAATGAGCAGTTCTTC | CASSQRTSGESYNEQFF
TRBJ2-5 | . | many | TRBV3-1 | TGTGCCAGCAGCCAAGATGTAAAGACCCAGTACTTC | CASSQDVKTQYF
TRBJ1-1 | . | many | TRBV25-1 | TGTGCCAGCAGTGTTCCAGGAGTGAACACTGAAGCTTTCTTT | CASSVPGVNTEAFF
TRBJ2-2 | TRBD2 | many | TRBV28 | TGTGCCAGCAGTTTTAGCGGGGTCGCGAACACCGGGGAGCTGTTTTTT | CASSFSGVANTGELFF
TRBJ2-7 | . | few | TRBV15 | TGTGCCACCAGCTCTAACGACTGGGGTGACTACGAGCAGTACTTC | CATSSNDWGDYEQYF
TRBJ2-7 | . | . | TRBV11-2 | TGTGCCTGCAGCCCCGACAGGTTCCCTTACGAGCAGTACTTC | CACSPDRFPYEQYF
TRBJ2-3 | . | . | TRBV4-2 | TGTGCCAGCAGCCCTGAGCGGCTAGGGAACACAGATACGCAGTATTTT | CASSPERLGNTDTQYF
TRBJ2-4 | . | many | TRBV6-4 | TGTGCCAGCAGTGTGGGTCAGGGCCGGAGAGCCAAAAGCATTCAGTACTTC | CASSVGQGRRAKSIQYF
TRBJ2-3 | . | many | TRBV4-1 | TGCGCCAGCAGCCAAGATAGGTGGATGGGCGGACGCACAGATACGCAGTATTTT | CASSQDRWMGGRTDTQYF
TRBJ2-5 | . | many | TRBV7-9 | TGTGCCAGCAGCTTAGGCTCCGACTCCCAGTACTTC | CASSLGSDSQYF
TRBJ1-1 | TRBD1 | many | TRBV30 | TGTGCCTGGGACGGGACAGTGAACACTGAAGCTTTCTTT | CAWDGTVNTEAFF
TRBJ2-3 | TRBD1 | many | TRBV10-3 | TGTGCCATCAGTGAGAGGGGACAGGCCACAGATACGCAGTATTTT | CAISERGQATDTQYF
TRBJ2-7 | . | . | TRBV6-5 | TGTGCCAGCAGTCACGGGGGTATCTACGAGCAGTACTTC | CASSHGGIYEQYF
TRBJ2-1 | TRBD2 | many | TRBV20-1 | TGCAGTGCGGCAGCGGGGACCTCCTACAATGAGCAGTTCTTC | CSAAAGTSYNEQFF
TRBJ2-3 | . | many | TRBV15 | TGTGCCACCGCCAGCCGAAGCGGGAGCACAGATACGCAGTATTTT | CATASRSGSTDTQYF
TRBJ2-7 | . | many | TRBV12-3/TRBV12-4 | TGTGCCAGCAGGCTTAGCGGAGCCTACGAGCAGTACTTC | CASRLSGAYEQYF
TRBJ2-7 | . | many | TRBV5-1 | TGCGCCAGCAGCTTCAGGGAAGGGGGGGTGTACGAGCAGTACTTC | CASSFREGGVYEQYF
TRBJ2-5 | . | few | TRBV3-1 | TGTGCCAGCAGCCAATCGTTCGGGGCACCAGAGACCCAGTACTTC | CASSQSFGAPETQYF
TRBJ1-4 | . | many | TRBV7-6 | TGTGCCAGCAGCTTAGGGGGCTTTAATGAAAAACTGTTTTTT | CASSLGGFNEKLFF
TRBJ2-7 | . | many | TRBV11-2 | TGTGCCAGCAGTCCAGGGGGGTTCGCCTACGAGCAGTACTTC | CASSPGGFAYEQYF
TRBJ2-6 | . | many | TRBV19 | TGTGCCAGTATTCCAAACTCTGGGGCCAACGTCCTGACTTTC | CASIPNSGANVLTF
TRBJ2-1 | TRBD2 | many | TRBV19 | TGTGCCAGTAGTATAGGGTCTTTTAGCGGGGGCCGTTTGAGCTCCTACAATGAGCAGTTCTTC | CASSIGSFSGGRLSSYNEQFF
TRBJ2-5 | TRBD2 | many | TRBV29-1 | TGCAGCGTTGTCCCGGGGGGCCAAGAGACCCAGTACTTC | CSVVPGGQETQYF
TRBJ2-5 | . | . | TRBV4-2 | TGTGCCAGCAGCCGACGGCCAACTACGCAAGGGACCCAGTACTTC | CASSRRPTTQGTQYF
TRBJ2-1 | TRBD1 | many | TRBV4-1 | TGCGCCAGCAGCCCCGTGGACAGGAACGAGCAGTTCTTC | CASSPVDRNEQFF
TRBJ1-2 | TRBD1 | many | TRBV3-1 | TGTGCCAGCAGCCCTCCACAGGGGGAAGGAGCGGACTATGGCTACACCTTC | CASSPPQGEGADYGYTF
TRBJ1-5 | . | many | TRBV20-1 | TGCAGTGCTAGAAGGGCAGTGTCAGCACTGAGCAATCAGCCCCAGCATTTT | CSARRAVSALSNQPQHF
TRBJ1-5 | . | many | TRBV2 | TGTGCCAGCAGTGAACTGGGCCGAGCTCGAGGTGAACCCCAGCATTTT | CASSELGRARGEPQHF
TRBJ2-5 | . | many | TRBV9 | TGTGCCAGCAGCTCACGCAGGGGGGGCCCAGAGACCCAGTACTTC | CASSSRRGGPETQYF
TRBJ2-1 | TRBD1 | medium-sized | TRBV3-1 | TGTGCCAGCAGCCAATCACCGGTTAGGAGAGGGGGCGATGCTATAATCTACAATGAGCAGTTCTTC | CASSQSPVRRGGDAIIYNEQFF
TRBJ2-3 | TRBD1 | many | TRBV7-9 | TGTGCCAGCAGCTTAACCTTGACAGGGTCAGATACGCAGTATTTT | CASSLTLTGSDTQYF
TRBJ2-5 | TRBD2 | many | TRBV3-1 | TGTGCCAGCAGCCAAGCTCCTAGCGGGGGGGAGGAGACCCAGTACTTC | CASSQAPSGGEETQYF